Shown below are 26 T cell receptor beta chains from a single sample sequenced in a study of T cell repertoires in cytomegalovirus infection. These receptors are not linked to any known antigen. TCRdb used MiXCR to reprocess the reads, holding one entry per CDR3 protein. The sample holds some 310,000 distinct CDR3 sequences, about 25% seen once. This specimen was cultured PBMCs, taken from culture after CMV antigen stimulation. The receptors were gathered from a human donor in good health (CMV status not recorded). Some clones in this sample may be carry-over from other donors' samples.

There are many counts of this clonotype. The gene calls are TRBV15 and TRBJ1-4; no firm D call. V was cut by 0 bases and J by 7 bases, with 15 bases left in between. The CDR3 contains 16 residues. Germline CDR1 reads LNHNV; CDR2 reads YYDKDF (reference sequence). The CDR3 spells CATSREPGRRAEKLFF. In DNA form, the CDR3 reads TGTGCCACCAGCAGAGAACCGGGGAGAAGGGCTGAAAAACTGTTTTTT.

In its sample, this clonotype was seen many times. This sequence joins TRBV7-6 and TRBJ2-5, with D tentatively TRBD1 or TRBD2 (5 bases each). The CDR3 totals 17 residues. V dropped 3 bases and J dropped 1 base, with 18 bases sitting between them. CDR1 SGHVS and CDR2 FNYEAQ come from the germline V gene. The CDR3 DNA reads as TGTGCCAGCAGCTTGCGACCTCCGGGACCCATCCAAGAGACCCAGTACTTC. Translated: CASSLRPPGPIQETQYF.

The chain has TRBV7-6 and TRBJ2-7; tentative D call: TRBD1 (6 bases). Germline values: CDR1 SGHVS, CDR2 FNYEAQ. Trimming cost V 5 bases and J 7 bases, with 15 bases left between them. The CDR3 is made up of 13 amino acids. CDR3 nucleotides: TGTGCCAGCAGCCTACAGGGTGCCGGGGAGCAGTACTTC. Translated: CASSLQGAGEQYF. The variable domain in full, completed from reference TRBV7-6 and TRBJ2-7, reads GAGVSQSPRYKVTKRGQDVALRCDPISGHVSLYWYRQALGQGPEFLTYFNYEAQQDKSGLPNDRFSAERPEGSISTLTIQRTEQRDSAMYRCASSLQGAGEQYFGPGTRLTVT.

This clonotype was recorded many times. This chain joins TRBV28 and TRBJ1-2, with unresolved D. CDR1 is MDHEN, CDR2 SYDVKM, per germline. The CDR3 has 12 amino acids. V was shortened by 3 bases and J by 8 bases, with 10 bases between the two germline ends. The CDR3 DNA is TGTGCCAGCAGTTTTCACAACCGAGGCTACACCTTC. It codes for CASSFHNRGYTF.

The chain links TRBV10-1 to TRBJ2-5, with D possibly being TRBD2 (6 bases). The V gene's germline CDR1 is WNHNN and CDR2 SYGVQD (reference sequence). The CDR3 runs 14 residues. Trimming took 6 bases from V and 5 from J, leaving 16 bases between them. In DNA form, the CDR3 reads TGCGCCAGCAGCCCCGGGGGAGCGGTGGAGACCCAGTACTTC. Translating gives CASSPGGAVETQYF.

This clonotype was seen a single time. J is TRBJ1-6 and V is TRBV4-3, with D unclear. The CDR3 consists of 14 residues. V lost 1 base and J 7 bases, leaving 8 bases between the germline ends. Germline V CDR1 and CDR2: LGHNA, YSLEER. CDR3: CASSQADGNSPLHF. The CDR3 DNA is TGCGCCAGCAGCCAAGCCGACGGAAATTCACCCCTCCACTTT.

V is TRBV6-1 and J is TRBJ2-3, with 10 nucleotides matching TRBD2. The CDR3 extends over 17 amino acids. Unmatched junction bases numbered 9, after V lost 6 bases and J lost 0 bases. CDR1 and CDR2 (germline): MNHNS, SASEGT. The CDR3 coding sequence is TGTGCCAGCAGCCGCTCGGGACTAGCGTCTAGCACAGATACGCAGTATTTT. Its protein is CASSRSGLASSTDTQYF.

The chain uses TRBV18 and TRBJ1-4; a weak D match, TRBD1 (5 bases). The CDR3 length is 18 residues. CDR1 KGHSH and CDR2 LQKENI come from the germline V gene. V was trimmed by 0 bases and J by 4 bases, leaving 18 bases between them. The CDR3 loop is CASSPPSASRGDNEKLFF. The CDR3 DNA follows: TGTGCCAGCTCACCACCCTCAGCTTCCCGGGGGGATAATGAAAAACTGTTTTTT.

This chain joins TRBV2 and TRBJ1-5; 8 nucleotides match TRBD1. V lost 3 bases, J lost 3 bases, and 7 bases stayed unmatched. This CDR3 is built from 16 residues. CDR1 and CDR2 from the germline V gene are SNHLY and FYNNEI. The CDR3 loop reads CASSDIAGGYNQPQHF. The CDR3 nucleotides read TGTGCCAGCAGTGATATCGCAGGGGGCTACAATCAGCCCCAGCATTTT.

Comment on this clonotype: A much more abundant neighbour one base away suggests this may be a read error. The CDR3 DNA follows: TGTGGCAGCAGACTGACTAGCGACTTCTACGAGCAGTACTTC. Translating it yields CGSRLTSDFYEQYF. This chain links TRBV7-2 with TRBJ2-7; 8 nucleotides match TRBD2. CDR3 length equals 14 residues. Germline V gene data show CDR1 as SGHTA and CDR2 as FQGNSA.

The chain links TRBV7-9 to TRBJ1-3; 7 bases are shared with TRBD1. This CDR3 contains 19 residues. V shed 4 bases and J 0 bases; nucleotides not matched to a gene: 15. The germline gives CDR1 SEHNR, CDR2 FQNEAQ (reference sequence). The CDR3 DNA reads as TGTGCCAGCAGCTACTCGATCCCTCGGACAGGCTACTCTGGAAACACCATATATTTT. Translation gives CASSYSIPRTGYSGNTIYF. Drawing the rest from reference TRBV7-9 and TRBJ1-3, the complete variable domain is DTGVSQNPRHKITKRGQNVTFRCDPISEHNRLYWYRQTLGQGPEFLTYFQNEAQLEKSRLLSDRFSAERPKGSFSTLEIQRTEQGDSAMYLCASSYSIPRTGYSGNTIYFGEGSWLTVV.

This chain joins TRBV15 and TRBJ1-1, with D hard to call. The V and J ends lost 0 bases and 6 bases respectively, with 11 bases between them. Germline V gene lookup returns CDR1 LNHNV and CDR2 YYDKDF (reference sequence). The CDR3 runs to 14 residues. DNA of the CDR3: TGTGCCACCAGCAGAGAGGCCGGCAAGGCTGAAGCTTTCTTT. Amino acids: CATSREAGKAEAFF.

This chain joins TRBV7-9 and TRBJ1-2; 8 bases line up with TRBD1. Germline loops: CDR1 SEHNR, CDR2 FQNEAQ (reference sequence). Germline trimming cut 3 bases from V and 7 bases from J; bases unmatched to any gene: 7. The CDR3 length is 14 residues. The CDR3 bases are TGTGCCAGCAGCTTCTACCAGGGGGCCTTTGGCTACACCTTC. Translation gives CASSFYQGAFGYTF.

This clonotype was counted between two and nine times. The rearrangement joins TRBV29-1 to TRBJ2-1, with 15 bases that match TRBD2. The CDR3 totals 17 residues. Germline V gene data show CDR1 as SQVTM and CDR2 as ANQGSEA. With 1 base clipped from V and 5 bases from J, the junction kept 6 bases outside the gene matches. In DNA form, the CDR3 reads TGCAGCGTTGAAGGCCATCGGACTAGCGGGAGGGACAATGAGCAGTTCTTC. Translation gives CSVEGHRTSGRDNEQFF.

The V and J genes are TRBV2 and TRBJ1-2; 7 bases fit TRBD1. CDR1 is SNHLY and CDR2 is FYNNEI in the germline V gene. The CDR3 spans 13 residues. V shed 6 bases and J 8 bases; nucleotides not matched to a gene: 9. CDR3 amino acids: CASRGPTGVGYTF. Here the CDR3 DNA reads TGTGCCAGCAGGGGACCCACAGGGGTCGGCTACACCTTC.

A few counts support this clonotype. The rearrangement uses TRBV6-1 and TRBJ2-3, with D hard to call. This CDR3 has 14 amino acids. Germline V gene data show CDR1 as MNHNS and CDR2 as SASEGT. V shed 8 bases and J shed 3 bases, with 15 bases lying between them. CDR3 sequence reads: CASVWAAATDTQYF. CDR3 DNA: TGTGCCAGCGTTTGGGCCGCGGCAACAGATACGCAGTATTTT.

V and J are TRBV5-1 and TRBJ2-4, with D possibly called TRBD1 or TRBD2 (5 bases each). CDR3 size: 15 residues. Germline V gene data show CDR1 as SGHRS and CDR2 as YFSETQ. The germline V and J ends were trimmed by 4 bases and 3 bases, with 14 bases remaining between them. This chain's CDR3 is CASSQLWDGKNIQYF. Here the CDR3 DNA reads TGCGCCAGCAGCCAACTTTGGGACGGCAAAAACATTCAGTACTTC.

This clonotype was detected many times. The gene calls are TRBV28 and TRBJ1-1; D is perhaps TRBD1 (5 bases). The CDR3 runs to 14 residues. In germline, CDR1 is MDHEN, CDR2 SYDVKM. Trimming pared 7 bases from V and 0 bases from J, leaving 12 bases between. The CDR3 DNA reads as TGTGCCAGCACCCAGGCAGGGTTGAACACTGAAGCTTTCTTT. Translated, it gives CASTQAGLNTEAFF.

There are many counts of this clonotype. V is TRBV7-2 and J is TRBJ2-2, with 15 positions matching TRBD2. Per the germline V gene, CDR1 is SGHTA and CDR2 is FQGNSA. The CDR3 contains 18 residues. The ends lost 3 bases at V and 0 bases at J; junction bases unmatched: 2. Here the CDR3 reads CASSLGLAGGANTGELFF. The DNA for the CDR3 is TGTGCCAGCAGCTTGGGACTAGCGGGAGGTGCGAACACCGGGGAGCTGTTTTTT. The full variable domain, its missing parts supplied by reference TRBV7-2 and TRBJ2-2, is GAGVSQSPSNKVTEKGKDVELRCDPISGHTALYWYRQSLGQGLEFLIYFQGNSAPDKSGLPSDRFSAERTGGSVSTLTIQRTQQEDSAVYLCASSLGLAGGANTGELFFGEGSRLTVL.

This clonotype has a handful of counts. CDR3 DNA sequence: TGTGCCAGCAGGAACTCTAGGGGGAACGAGCAGTACGTC. Translating gives CASRNSRGNEQYV. The rearrangement joins TRBV7-9 to TRBJ2-7, with D perhaps matching TRBD1 (6 bases). CDR1 is SEHNR, CDR2 FQNEAQ, per germline (reference sequence). V dropped 6 bases and J dropped 5 bases, with 14 bases sitting between them. CDR3 length: 13 amino acids.

V usage is TRBV9 and J usage is TRBJ2-5; the match to TRBD2 covers 8 bases. CDR3 length: 16 residues. The V and J ends lost 3 bases and 5 bases, in that order; junction bases with no gene match: 12. From germline, CDR1 is SGDLS and CDR2 YYNGEE. CDR3 sequence reads: CASSARPGLVGETQYF. The CDR3 nucleotides are TGTGCCAGCAGCGCCCGGCCGGGACTAGTGGGGGAGACCCAGTACTTC.

Many counts were recorded for this clonotype. The V and J genes are TRBV7-2 and TRBJ2-7, with 11 nucleotides matching TRBD2. The CDR3 is made up of 14 amino acids. The V gene end was trimmed by 1 base and the J gene end by 10 bases; junction bases not matched to a gene: 6. Germline V gene data show CDR1 as SGHTA and CDR2 as FQGNSA. The CDR3 DNA reads TGTGCCAGCAGCTTAGAGTCTAGCGGGAGGCCCCAGTACTTC. Translation gives CASSLESSGRPQYF.

The chain uses TRBV7-8 and TRBJ1-1; the D gene is possibly TRBD1 (5 bases). Trimming removed 5 bases at V and 10 bases at J, with 20 bases between. Germline loops: CDR1 SGHVS, CDR2 FQNEAQ. The CDR3 spans 14 residues. The CDR3 DNA sequence: TGTGCCAGCAGCCCCGACGGGACCGCTATAGGAGCTTTCTTT. It encodes CASSPDGTAIGAFF.

This clonotype appeared a single time. The chain employs TRBV6-2 or TRBV6-3 and TRBJ1-5; TRBD1 agrees at 9 bases. The germline gives CDR1 MNHEY, CDR2 SVGEGT. This CDR3 comprises 18 residues. V dropped 0 bases and J dropped 0; count of bases not matched to a gene: 6. The CDR3, as DNA: TGTGCCAGCAGTTACTCGCCGGGGACAGGGAATAGCAATCAGCCCCAGCATTTT. Translated: CASSYSPGTGNSNQPQHF.

The chain employs TRBV7-9 and TRBJ1-4; TRBD1 matches 8 bases. The CDR3 totals 15 residues. The germline gives CDR1 SEHNR, CDR2 FQNEAQ (reference sequence). Unmatched junction bases numbered 5, after V lost 2 bases and J lost 6 bases. The CDR3 loop is CASSLLDRADEKLFF. DNA of the CDR3: TGTGCCAGCAGCTTACTGGACAGGGCCGATGAAAAACTGTTTTTT.

The chain couples TRBV27 to TRBJ2-1; D is perhaps TRBD1 (7 bases). From germline, CDR1 is MNHEY and CDR2 SMNVEV (reference sequence). The V end was cut by 0 bases, the J end by 4 bases, with 16 bases between. The CDR3 has 17 residues. DNA of the CDR3: TGTGCCAGCAGTTTATCGGCAGGGGGGAGGTTATACAATGAGCAGTTCTTC. Translation gives CASSLSAGGRLYNEQFF.